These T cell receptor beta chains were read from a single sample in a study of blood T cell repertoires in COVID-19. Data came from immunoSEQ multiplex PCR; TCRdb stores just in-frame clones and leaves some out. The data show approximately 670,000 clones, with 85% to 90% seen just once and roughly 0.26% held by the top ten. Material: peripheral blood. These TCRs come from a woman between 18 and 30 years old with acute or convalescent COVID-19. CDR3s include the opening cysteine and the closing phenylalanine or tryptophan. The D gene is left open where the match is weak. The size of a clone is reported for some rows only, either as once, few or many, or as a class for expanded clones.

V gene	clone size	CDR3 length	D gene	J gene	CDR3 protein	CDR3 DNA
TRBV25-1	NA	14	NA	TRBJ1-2	CASSPPTDSYGYTF	TGTGCCAGCAGCCCACCCACAGACAGCTATGGCTACACCTTC
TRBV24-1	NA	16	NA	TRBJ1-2	CATSDPSVPGQDGYTF	TGTGCCACCAGTGACCCATCCGTCCCGGGACAAGATGGCTACACCTTC
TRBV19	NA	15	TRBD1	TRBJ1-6	CASSIRQGSNSPLHF	TGTGCCAGTAGTATTCGACAGGGTTCGAATTCACCCCTCCACTTT
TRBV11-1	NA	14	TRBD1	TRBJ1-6	CASSVGQGRSPLHF	TGTGCCAGCAGCGTAGGACAGGGTCGCTCACCCCTCCACTTT
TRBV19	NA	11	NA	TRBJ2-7	CASSTGYEQYF	TGTGCCAGTAGTACGGGATACGAGCAGTACTTC
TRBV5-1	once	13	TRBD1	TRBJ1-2	CASSVGQGDGYTF	TGCGCCAGCAGCGTTGGACAGGGGGATGGCTACACCTTC
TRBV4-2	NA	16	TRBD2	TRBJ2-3	CASSQEGGGGADTQYF	TGTGCCAGCAGCCAAGAGGGAGGTGGGGGGGCAGATACGCAGTATTTT
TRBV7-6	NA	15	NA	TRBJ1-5	CASSCRRWENQPQHF	TGTGCCAGCAGCTGCCGACGTTGGGAGAATCAGCCCCAGCATTTT
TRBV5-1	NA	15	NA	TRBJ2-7	CASSLSLAGTYEQYF	TGCGCCAGCAGCTTGAGCTTGGCAGGGACTTACGAGCAGTACTTC
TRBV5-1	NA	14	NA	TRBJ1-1	CASSLDRANTEAFF	TGCGCCAGCAGCTTGGACAGGGCGAACACTGAAGCTTTCTTT
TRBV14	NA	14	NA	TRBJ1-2	CASSQDRRSGGYTF	TGTGCCAGCAGCCAAGATCGGAGGAGTGGAGGCTACACCTTC
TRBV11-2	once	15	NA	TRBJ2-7	CASSLDGNFAYEQYF	TGTGCCAGCAGCTTAGACGGGAACTTCGCCTACGAGCAGTACTTC
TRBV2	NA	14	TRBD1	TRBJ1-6	CASSDGTGISPLHF	TGTGCCAGCAGTGATGGGACAGGAATTTCACCCCTCCACTTT
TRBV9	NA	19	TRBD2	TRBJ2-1	CASSLSTGTRDLAVNEQFF	TGTGCCAGCAGCTTATCAACCGGGACTAGAGATTTGGCAGTCAATGAGCAGTTCTTC
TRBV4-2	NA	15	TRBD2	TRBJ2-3	CASSQERGGQDTQYF	TGTGCCAGCAGCCAAGAGCGGGGGGGCCAAGATACGCAGTATTTT
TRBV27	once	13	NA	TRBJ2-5	CASSFLGLETQYF	TGTGCCAGCAGTTTCTTGGGGCTGGAGACCCAGTACTTC